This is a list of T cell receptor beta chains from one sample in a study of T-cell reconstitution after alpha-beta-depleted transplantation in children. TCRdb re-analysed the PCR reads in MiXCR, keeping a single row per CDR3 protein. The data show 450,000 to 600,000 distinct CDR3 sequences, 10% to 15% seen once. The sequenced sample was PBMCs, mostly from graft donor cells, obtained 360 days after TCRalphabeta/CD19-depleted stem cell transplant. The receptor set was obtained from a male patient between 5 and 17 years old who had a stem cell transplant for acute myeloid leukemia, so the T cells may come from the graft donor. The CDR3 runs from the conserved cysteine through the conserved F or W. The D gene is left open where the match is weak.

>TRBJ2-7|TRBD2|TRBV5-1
CASSLTSGNPEPYEQYF
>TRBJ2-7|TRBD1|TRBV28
CASSYPGQFYEQYF
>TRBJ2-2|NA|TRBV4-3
CASSPRKRWTGELFF
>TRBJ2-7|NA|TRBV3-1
CASSQDPAPYEQYF
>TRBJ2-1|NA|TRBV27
CASSPTGHNEQFF
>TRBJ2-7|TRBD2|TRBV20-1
CSAKSSGSSYEQYF
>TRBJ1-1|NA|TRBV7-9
CASSQSALNTEAFF
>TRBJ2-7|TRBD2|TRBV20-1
CSASRTSAVTIQYF
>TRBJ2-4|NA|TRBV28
CASTEQQGGAKNIQYF
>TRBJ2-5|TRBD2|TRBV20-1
CSARVGRAGGSETQYF
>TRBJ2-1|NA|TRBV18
CASSPVRGGEQFF
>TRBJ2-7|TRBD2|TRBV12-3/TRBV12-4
CASSHSLGGGSYEQYF
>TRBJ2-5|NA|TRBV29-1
CSAVSRGNQETQYF
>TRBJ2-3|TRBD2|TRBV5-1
CASSDLGGPPDTQYF
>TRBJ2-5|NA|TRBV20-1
CSASLPRGGIQETQYF
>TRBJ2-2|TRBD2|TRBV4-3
CASGRTRQTGELFF
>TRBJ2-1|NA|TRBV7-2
CASSVTGWNEQFF
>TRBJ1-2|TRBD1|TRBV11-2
CASSLVTGGGYGYTF
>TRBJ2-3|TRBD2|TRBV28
CASIGGSGRALTDTQYF
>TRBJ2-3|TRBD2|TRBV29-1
CSVESGGRGLSTDTQYF
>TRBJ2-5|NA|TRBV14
CASSQGPRLQETQYF
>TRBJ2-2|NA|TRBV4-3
CASSQLLGVNTGELFF
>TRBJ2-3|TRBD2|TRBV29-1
CSVPRGGDTDTQYF
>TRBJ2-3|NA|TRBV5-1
CASSLATAPTDTQYF
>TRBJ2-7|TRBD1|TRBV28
CASSLTGTALLYEQYF
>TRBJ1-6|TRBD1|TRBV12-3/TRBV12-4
CASCPPTGNSPLHF
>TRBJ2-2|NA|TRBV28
CASSTLPGELFF
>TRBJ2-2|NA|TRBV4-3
CASSQEGRTGVGHTGELFF
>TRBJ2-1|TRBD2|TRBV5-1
CASSFFIAGGLDPGDEQFF